The T cell receptor (beta chain) described here comes from a study of blood T cells in healthy people across ages. There are a few counts of this clonotype. The CDR3 runs 15 residues. Germline CDR1 and CDR2: SGHRS and YFSETQ. Germline trimming cut 4 bases from V and 2 bases from J; bases unmatched to any gene: 9. Alongside a J-beta primer mix, a sample-barcoded 5' primer served in a second PCR lasting about 7 to 12 cycles. MiXCR, run by TCRdb on the 5' RACE reads, gives a single entry per CDR3 protein. The data hold about 940,000 distinct CDR3 sequences, with about 48% observed a single time. J is TRBJ2-7 and V is TRBV5-1; TRBD2 matches 7 bases. The sample taken for sequencing was blood. The receptor was derived from a man in his thirties or forties in good health. The DNA of the CDR3 is TGCGCCAGCAGCCCTCGACTAGCCCTGACCTACGAGCAGTACTTC. Translating gives CASSPRLALTYEQYF.